Listed here are 24 T cell receptor beta chains from one sample, sequenced in a study of STAT3 mutations in large granular lymphocyte leukemia. Study-level points and caveats: Every T-LGLL patient had at least one immunodominant TCRbeta clonotype.

Assay used: immunoSEQ multiplex PCR; TCRdb lists only in-frame clones, some missing. The table lists some 28,000 clones, approximately 80% of them singletons. Antigen specificity for these receptors is unknown. The sequenced material came from peripheral blood mononuclear cells. The origin of the receptors is a woman aged 50 to 60 with T-cell large granular lymphocyte leukemia. Some clones in this sample may be carry-over from other donors' samples.

J is TRBJ2-3 and V is TRBV9; no clear D. The V end was cut by 5 bases, the J end by 1 base, with 11 bases between. Germline values: CDR1 SGDLS, CDR2 YYNGEE. CDR3 length: 14 amino acids. This CDR3 reads CASRPQRGTDTQYF. CDR3 DNA: TGTGCCAGCAGGCCACAAAGGGGCACAGATACGCAGTATTTT.

This chain links TRBV11-2 with TRBJ2-7; D uncertain. The V and J ends lost 4 bases and 3 bases respectively, with 7 bases between them. CDR3 length equals 12 residues. CDR1 is SGHAT, CDR2 FQNNGV, per germline. CDR3 sequence (DNA): TGTGCCAGCAGCTCGGTAATCTACGAGCAGTACTTC. Its translation is CASSSVIYEQYF.

The J gene is TRBJ1-5, the V gene TRBV28; D unresolved. Germline V gene data show CDR1 as MDHEN and CDR2 as SYDVKM. V lost 3 bases to trimming and J lost 11 bases, with 11 bases between them. The CDR3 spans 12 residues. CDR3 DNA sequence: TGTGCCAGCAGTTTGAGGGCTCGAGCCCAGCATTTT. Encoded protein: CASSLRARAQHF.

The gene calls are TRBV7-9 and TRBJ1-1; the D is unclear. The germline V gene encodes CDR1 SEHNR and CDR2 FQNEAQ (reference sequence). This CDR3 spans 14 amino acids. The V gene lost 5 bases and the J gene lost 5 bases, with 15 bases spanning the gap. The CDR3: CASSKWVIETEAFF. The CDR3 bases are TGTGCCAGCAGCAAGTGGGTAATCGAGACTGAAGCTTTCTTT.

V is TRBV5-8 and J is TRBJ1-4, with a possible D match to TRBD1 (5 bases). CDR1 and CDR2 (germline): SGHTS, YDEGEE. Trimming shortened V by 4 bases and J by 4 bases, and 8 bases separated the two germline ends. There are 13 residues in the CDR3. The CDR3 DNA sequence: TGTGCCAGCAGCGGGGCGCATAATGAAAAACTGTTTTTT. Translating it yields CASSGAHNEKLFF.

The chain employs TRBV5-1 and TRBJ1-4; D gene ambiguous. This CDR3 has 15 residues. CDR1 is SGHRS, CDR2 YFSETQ, per germline. V lost 4 bases and J lost 4, with 14 bases in between. CDR3: CASSPISDLNEKLFF. The CDR3 DNA sequence: TGCGCCAGCAGCCCTATCTCGGACCTTAATGAAAAACTGTTTTTT.

The rearrangement links TRBV18 to TRBJ2-1; either TRBD1 or TRBD2 may fit D (5 bases each). The CDR3 covers 15 residues. V was clipped by 3 bases and J by 3 bases, with 12 bases between them. Germline values: CDR1 KGHSH, CDR2 LQKENI. This chain's CDR3 is CASSPHGGHYNEQFF. CDR3 nucleotide sequence: TGTGCCAGCTCACCTCACGGAGGACACTACAATGAGCAGTTCTTC.

The chain is built from TRBV28 and TRBJ1-5; D gene ambiguous. The CDR3 has 10 residues. CDR1 MDHEN and CDR2 SYDVKM come from the germline V gene. CDR3 protein: CVSRNQPQHF. CDR3 DNA sequence: TGTGTCTCACGCAATCAGCCCCAGCATTTT.

This clone has a single count. The V call is TRBV5-1, the J call TRBJ2-1; perhaps TRBD1 as D (5 bases). Germline V gene lookup returns CDR1 SGHRS and CDR2 YFSETQ. CDR3 length: 15 amino acids. Trimming stripped 4 bases from V and 6 bases from J, with 17 bases between. This chain's CDR3 is CASSPSRGISNEQFF. As DNA, the CDR3 is TGCGCCAGCAGCCCGTCAAGGGGTATCAGCAATGAGCAGTTCTTC.

The chain recombines TRBV19 with TRBJ1-1; no firm D call. This CDR3 has 12 residues. Per germline, CDR1 LNHDA and CDR2 SQIVND (reference sequence). V gave up 5 bases and J gave up 0 bases, with 4 bases separating them. CDR3: CASSELNTEAFF. The CDR3 coding sequence is TGTGCCAGTAGTGAGCTGAACACTGAAGCTTTCTTT. The variable domain in full, with the rest retrieved from reference TRBV19 and TRBJ1-1, is DGGITQSPKYLFRKEGQNVTLSCEQNLNHDAMYWYRQDPGQGLRLIYYSQIVNDFQKGDIAEGYSVSREKKESFPLTVTSAQKNPTAFYLCASSELNTEAFFGQGTRLTVV.

The chain combines TRBV7-2 with TRBJ1-1; no firm D call. The germline CDR1 and CDR2 sequences are SGHTA and FQGNSA. V lost 5 bases, J lost 4 bases, and 8 bases lay in between. The CDR3 has 12 amino acids. The CDR3 DNA follows: TGTGCCAGCAGCCTGACGCGCACTGAAGCTTTCTTT. Its translation: CASSLTRTEAFF. The full variable domain, its missing parts supplied by reference TRBV7-2 and TRBJ1-1, is GAGVSQSPSNKVTEKGKDVELRCDPISGHTALYWYRQSLGQGLEFLIYFQGNSAPDKSGLPSDRFSAERTGGSVSTLTIQRTQQEDSAVYLCASSLTRTEAFFGQGTRLTVV.

The chain has TRBV28 and TRBJ1-5; D is undetermined. Germline CDR1 reads MDHEN; CDR2 reads SYDVKM. This CDR3 spans 14 amino acids. As DNA, the CDR3 is TGTTACTCTTCTGGCACATTTAGCAATCAGCCCCAGCATTTT. Protein: CYSSGTFSNQPQHF.

The CDR3 coding sequence is TGTGCCAGCAGCGTAGGAGGGGACCCCTATGGCTACACCTTC. This sequence encodes CASSVGGDPYGYTF. V is TRBV9 and J is TRBJ1-2; a weak D match, TRBD1 (5 bases). CDR1 SGDLS and CDR2 YYNGEE come from the germline V gene. CDR3 length: 14 residues. V was shortened by 0 bases and J by 4 bases, with 10 bases between the two germline ends.

This chain joins TRBV7-2 and TRBJ1-2, with D uncertain. Trimming removed 2 bases from V and 3 bases from J, with 16 bases in between. Per germline, CDR1 SGHTA and CDR2 FQGNSA. This CDR3 has 16 residues. The CDR3 protein is CASSLSSRRQDYGYTF. Here the CDR3 DNA reads TGTGCCAGCAGCTTATCAAGCCGGAGGCAGGACTATGGCTACACCTTC.

Concerning this clone itself: Compared with germline, one end of the junction differs, possibly owing to a read error. This sequence joins TRBV28 and TRBJ2-6; tentatively, D is TRBD1 (5 bases). The length of the CDR3 is 13 residues. The germline V gene encodes CDR1 MDHEN and CDR2 SYDVKM. CDR3 region: CASSLSPRQTLPF. CDR3 sequence (DNA): TGTGCCAGCAGTTTATCCCCCCGACAGACCCTCCCTTTC.

The chain couples TRBV15 to TRBJ1-4, with D possibly TRBD1 on 5 matching bases. The CDR3 sequence is 14 residues long. The germline V and J ends were trimmed by 5 bases and 0 bases, with 7 bases remaining between them. CDR1 and CDR2 from the germline V gene are LNHNV and YYDKDF (reference sequence). The CDR3 sequence is CATSQTATNEKLFF. The CDR3 DNA sequence: TGTGCCACCAGCCAGACAGCAACTAATGAAAAACTGTTTTTT.

This clone was counted once. The chain is built from TRBV7-9 and TRBJ2-5; D possibly matches TRBD1 or TRBD2 (5 bases each). Trimming removed 2 bases from V and 0 bases from J, with 10 bases in between. In germline, CDR1 is SEHNR, CDR2 FQNEAQ (reference sequence). The CDR3 is 15 amino acids. CDR3 protein: CASSLLGTDQETQYF. For the CDR3, the DNA is TGTGCCAGCAGCTTACTGGGGACCGACCAAGAGACCCAGTACTTC.

The chain uses TRBV5-4 and TRBJ1-4; tentatively, D is TRBD1 (6 bases). V lost 4 bases, J lost 8 bases, and 15 bases lay in between. In germline, CDR1 is SGHNT, CDR2 YYREEE (reference sequence). CDR3 length equals 14 residues. As DNA, the CDR3 is TGTGCCAGCAGCCATACAGGGACGAAGGAAAAACTGTTTTTT. Translating it yields CASSHTGTKEKLFF. Complete variable domain (other parts from reference TRBV5-4 and TRBJ1-4): ETGVTQSPTHLIKTRGQQVTLRCSSQSGHNTVSWYQQALGQGPQFIFQYYREEENGRGNFPPRFSGLQFPNYSSELNVNALELDDSALYLCASSHTGTKEKLFFGSGTQLSVL.

This sequence joins TRBV27 and TRBJ2-2; TRBD1 agrees at 8 bases. This CDR3 has 14 amino acids. V shed 6 bases and J 1 base; nucleotides not matched to a gene: 1. The germline gives CDR1 MNHEY, CDR2 SMNVEV (reference sequence). The CDR3 nucleotides are TGTGCCAGCAGAGGACAGGGGAACACCGGGGAGCTGTTTTTT. Amino acid sequence: CASRGQGNTGELFF.

The gene calls are TRBV5-1 and TRBJ2-7; 7 bases align to TRBD2. Per the germline V gene, CDR1 is SGHRS and CDR2 is YFSETQ. The CDR3 sequence is 17 residues long. The junction had 9 bases not matched to a gene; V was cut back by 0 bases and J by 0 bases. The CDR3 bases are TGCGCCAGCAGCTTGGGCCCAGCGGGGCTAACCTCCTACGAGCAGTACTTC. Amino acids: CASSLGPAGLTSYEQYF.

The J gene is TRBJ2-7, the V gene TRBV5-1; maybe TRBD1 (6 bases). Between the trimmed V and J ends, which lost 0 bases and 1 base, there was a span of 8 bases. Germline V CDR1 and CDR2: SGHRS, YFSETQ. The CDR3 has 14 residues. In DNA form, the CDR3 reads TGCGCCAGCAGCTTGGGACAGGTATCCTACGAGCAGTACTTC. Amino acids: CASSLGQVSYEQYF.

The gene calls are TRBV6-5 and TRBJ2-5; D is unresolved. The length of the CDR3 is 11 residues. The V gene lost 3 bases and the J gene lost 4 bases, with 3 bases spanning the gap. In germline, CDR1 is MNHEY, CDR2 SVGAGI. The CDR3 here is CASSYRETQYF. As DNA, the CDR3 is TGTGCCAGCAGTTATAGAGAGACCCAGTACTTC.

This chain joins TRBV28 and TRBJ2-7; unclear D gene. V was cut by 6 bases and J by 0 bases, with 6 bases left in between. Germline lookup yields CDR1 MDHEN and CDR2 SYDVKM. The CDR3 extends over 12 amino acids. CDR3 in DNA: TGTGCCAGCAGCCCCACCTCCTACGAGCAGTACTTC. Protein product: CASSPTSYEQYF.

The genes are TRBV7-2 and TRBJ2-3; no firm D call. In germline, CDR1 is SGHTA, CDR2 FQGNSA. CDR3 size: 12 residues. Trimming removed 7 bases from V and 5 bases from J, with 10 bases in between. DNA for the CDR3: TGTGCCAGCACCCCTCGGGTAGATACGCAGTATTTT. It encodes CASTPRVDTQYF. The whole variable domain, remainder taken from reference TRBV7-2 and TRBJ2-3, is GAGVSQSPSNKVTEKGKDVELRCDPISGHTALYWYRQSLGQGLEFLIYFQGNSAPDKSGLPSDRFSAERTGGSVSTLTIQRTQQEDSAVYLCASTPRVDTQYFGPGTRLTVL.